Following are 26 T cell receptor beta chains from one sample sequenced in a study of blood T cell repertoires in COVID-19. Libraries were prepared by immunoSEQ multiplex PCR; TCRdb keeps only in-frame clonotypes and omits some of them. The profile covers roughly 250,000 clones, with approximately 90% appearing a single time and around 0.8% taken by the ten largest. The specimen was peripheral blood. Every receptor here comes from a man aged 25-40 years with acute or convalescent COVID-19.

The rearrangement uses TRBV4-1 and TRBJ2-3, with TRBD2 identical over 8 bases. The V gene's germline CDR1 is MGHRA and CDR2 YSYEKL. The V segment lost 4 bases and the J segment 1 base; nucleotides outside the gene matches: 7. This CDR3 contains 16 residues. CDR3: CASSPSHGGGTDTQYF. CDR3 coding DNA: TGCGCCAGCAGCCCGTCACACGGGGGGGGCACAGATACGCAGTATTTT.

CDR3 DNA: TGTGCCAGCAGGGACAGGGATAGCAATCAGCCCCAGCATTTT. It translates to CASRDRDSNQPQHF. The chain is built from TRBV5-6 and TRBJ1-5, with TRBD1 identical over 8 bases. CDR3 length: 14 amino acids. Per germline, CDR1 SGHDT and CDR2 YYEEEE. After removal of 5 bases from V and 0 bases from J, the junction contained 1 base not matched to a gene.

The CDR3 DNA reads TGTGCCAGCAGTTACTCCTACGACAGGGTAGATTCACCCCTCCACTTT. Amino acid sequence: CASSYSYDRVDSPLHF. This chain connects TRBV6-5 to TRBJ1-6; 7 bases fit TRBD1. The ends lost 0 bases at V and 8 bases at J; junction bases unmatched: 7. CDR1 is MNHEY and CDR2 is SVGAGI in the germline V gene. CDR3 length: 16 amino acids.

V and J are TRBV19 and TRBJ1-1; 7 positions match TRBD1. V shed 5 bases, J shed 5 bases, and the junction held 8 bases outside the gene matches. The CDR3 covers 14 residues. Germline CDR1 reads LNHDA; CDR2 reads SQIVND (reference sequence). CDR3 sequence: CASSPTGFGTEAFF. The CDR3 nucleotides read TGTGCCAGTAGTCCGACAGGGTTTGGGACTGAAGCTTTCTTT.

This clone was counted between two and nine times. The chain has TRBV7-9 and TRBJ2-7, with D maybe TRBD1 (7 bases). This CDR3 has 14 residues. The ends were cut back, 4 bases at V and 3 bases at J, with 13 bases in the middle. Germline CDR1 SEHNR, CDR2 FQNEAQ (reference sequence). CDR3 DNA: TGTGCCAGCAGCTCTGGGACAGCGGGCTACGAGCAGTACTTC. As protein: CASSSGTAGYEQYF.

This chain uses TRBV19 with TRBJ1-1, with a tentative D call TRBD1 (5 bases). CDR3 length: 11 residues. Germline values: CDR1 LNHDA, CDR2 SQIVND (reference sequence). V was shortened by 8 bases and J by 4 bases, with 8 bases between the two germline ends. CDR3 sequence (DNA): TGTGCCAGTGGACAATCCACTGAAGCTTTCTTT. Amino acids: CASGQSTEAFF.

CDR3 in DNA: TGTGCCAGCAGCAAAGAATCGAGAAGACGGGATTCCTATGGCTACACCTTC. Translating it yields CASSKESRRRDSYGYTF. J is TRBJ1-2 and V is TRBV21-1. TRBV21-1 is labeled a pseudogene. CDR3 length: 17 amino acids.

J is TRBJ1-1 and V is TRBV7-9, with 8 bases identical to TRBD1. J was trimmed by 4 bases and V by 8 bases; bases with no gene match: 12. CDR1 and CDR2 (germline): SEHNR, FQNEAQ (reference sequence). The CDR3 is 15 amino acids. The CDR3 sequence is CASLRQGIGVTEAFF. The CDR3 DNA follows: TGTGCCAGCCTTAGACAGGGGATAGGGGTCACTGAAGCTTTCTTT.

This chain joins TRBV5-4 and TRBJ1-2, with 10 bases lining up with TRBD1. The CDR3 totals 13 residues. V lost 4 bases, J lost 7 bases, and 4 bases stayed unmatched. Germline V gene lookup returns CDR1 SGHNT and CDR2 YYREEE (reference sequence). Here the CDR3 reads CASSRDRGPGYTF. The DNA of the CDR3 is TGTGCCAGCAGCCGAGACAGGGGGCCTGGCTACACCTTC.

The chain is built from TRBV6-5 and TRBJ1-5; unclear D gene. V dropped 6 bases and J dropped 2 bases, with 11 bases sitting between them. The CDR3 length is 14 residues. CDR1 and CDR2 (germline): MNHEY, SVGAGI. CDR3 bases: TGTGCCAGCAGCAGTCGTGCGGGCAATCAGCCCCAGCATTTT. As protein: CASSSRAGNQPQHF.

This chain joins TRBV13 and TRBJ2-6; tentatively, D is TRBD1 (5 bases). Between the trimmed V and J ends, which lost 5 bases and 0 bases, there was a span of 11 bases. This CDR3 has 16 amino acids. Germline CDR1 and CDR2: PRHDT and FYEKMQ (reference sequence). The CDR3 loop reads CASSPRQSSGANVLTF. In DNA form, the CDR3 reads TGTGCCAGCAGCCCCCGACAGAGCTCTGGGGCCAACGTCCTGACTTTC. Drawing the rest from reference TRBV13 and TRBJ2-6, the complete variable domain is AAGVIQSPRHLIKEKRETATLKCYPIPRHDTVYWYQQGPGQDPQFLISFYEKMQSDKGSIPDRFSAQQFSDYHSELNMSSLELGDSALYFCASSPRQSSGANVLTFGAGSRLTVL.

The V gene is TRBV18, the J gene TRBJ2-7; D is uncertain. CDR3 length equals 14 residues. V lost 2 bases and J lost 2, with 10 bases in between. CDR1 is KGHSH and CDR2 is LQKENI in the germline V gene. CDR3 in DNA: TGTGCCAGCTCACCAACGACCAGGACCTACGAGCAGTACTTC. Protein product: CASSPTTRTYEQYF.

This clone was recorded once. The chain joins TRBV11-1 to TRBJ1-6; 7 bases are a match to TRBD1. With 5 bases clipped from V and 6 bases from J, the junction kept 10 bases outside the gene matches. CDR3 length: 16 amino acids. Germline values: CDR1 SGHAT, CDR2 FQDESV (reference sequence). The CDR3 sequence: CASSPNLDRINSPLHF. The CDR3 bases are TGTGCCAGCAGCCCTAACCTGGACAGGATTAATTCACCCCTCCACTTT. Full variable domain (remainder filled in from reference TRBV11-1 and TRBJ1-6): EAEVAQSPRYKITEKSQAVAFWCDPISGHATLYWYRQILGQGPELLVQFQDESVVDDSQLPKDRFSAERLKGVDSTLKIQPAELGDSAMYLCASSPNLDRINSPLHFGNGTRLTVT.

V usage is TRBV27 and J usage is TRBJ2-1, with 8 bases matching TRBD2. The CDR3 totals 15 residues. The V gene end was trimmed by 0 bases and the J gene end by 4 bases; junction bases not matched to a gene: 2. CDR1 is MNHEY and CDR2 is SMNVEV in the germline V gene (reference sequence). The CDR3, as DNA: TGTGCCAGCAGTTTATCTAGCGGGGTTTACAATGAGCAGTTCTTC. Its translation: CASSLSSGVYNEQFF.

CDR3 protein: CASSNSSGPGSYEQYF. CDR3 nucleotides: TGTGCCAGCAGTAACTCTAGCGGCCCTGGGTCCTACGAGCAGTACTTC. This sequence joins TRBV27 and TRBJ2-7, with 7 bases fitting TRBD2. Germline loops: CDR1 MNHEY, CDR2 SMNVEV (reference sequence). V was pared by 5 bases and J by 1 base, with 11 bases of the junction left unmatched. CDR3 length equals 16 residues.

The J gene is TRBJ2-1, the V gene TRBV6-5; D might be TRBD2 (5 bases). The length of the CDR3 is 15 residues. Germline CDR1 MNHEY, CDR2 SVGAGI. V dropped 6 bases and J dropped 4 bases, with 16 bases sitting between them. Here the CDR3 DNA reads TGTGCCAGCAGCCCCCAGAGGACGGGATACAATGAGCAGTTCTTC. Protein sequence: CASSPQRTGYNEQFF.

V is TRBV2 and J is TRBJ1-1; D unclear. CDR1 is SNHLY and CDR2 is FYNNEI in the germline V gene. The CDR3 is made up of 13 amino acids. Trimming took 4 bases from V and 5 from J, leaving 11 bases between them. CDR3 region: CASSAEVGTEAFF. Written as DNA, the CDR3 is TGTGCCAGCAGTGCGGAGGTAGGGACTGAAGCTTTCTTT.

This sequence joins TRBV7-9 and TRBJ1-2, with 7 nucleotides matching TRBD1. The CDR3 length is 12 residues. The V segment lost 5 bases and the J segment 4 bases; nucleotides outside the gene matches: 1. Germline-derived CDR1 and CDR2 are SEHNR and FQNEAQ (reference sequence). The CDR3 DNA follows: TGTGCCAGCAGCCGGGACAGCTATGGCTACACCTTC. Its protein is CASSRDSYGYTF.

In this sample, this clone turned up once. This chain links TRBV3-1 (or the pseudogene TRBV3-2) with TRBJ2-1, with TRBD2 matching 8 bases. CDR3 length: 17 amino acids. Trimming removed 4 bases from V and 0 bases from J; junction bases left unmatched: 8. CDR1 is LGHDT and CDR2 is YNNKEL in the germline V gene (reference sequence). The CDR3 here is CASSLVGGGSSYNEQFF. The CDR3 nucleotides are TGTGCCAGCAGCCTCGTCGGGGGGGGGAGCTCCTACAATGAGCAGTTCTTC.

This clone was picked up one time. The genes are TRBV24-1 and TRBJ2-2; the match to TRBD1 covers 7 bases. J gave up 0 bases and V 9 bases, and 6 bases lay outside the gene matches. This CDR3 region has 15 residues. Germline CDR1 reads KGHDR; CDR2 reads SFDVKD. Written as DNA, the CDR3 is TGTGCCACCGGATACAGGGGAACGAACACCGGGGAGCTGTTTTTT. It yields the protein CATGYRGTNTGELFF.

The rearrangement links TRBV19 to TRBJ1-1; D uncertain. The CDR3 sequence is 15 residues long. V lost 3 bases to trimming and J lost 5 bases, with 16 bases between them. CDR1 is LNHDA and CDR2 is SQIVND in the germline V gene (reference sequence). The CDR3: CASSIDTRVMTEAFF. The DNA for the CDR3 is TGTGCCAGTAGTATCGATACTCGTGTAATGACTGAAGCTTTCTTT.

The rearrangement uses TRBV7-2 and TRBJ2-1, with TRBD2 matching 7 bases. Looked up from germline, CDR1 is SGHTA and CDR2 is FQGNSA. J gave up 0 bases and V 2 bases, and 4 bases lay outside the gene matches. The CDR3 is made up of 16 amino acids. The CDR3 sequence is CASSLTSGDSYNEQFF. The CDR3 DNA follows: TGTGCCAGCAGCTTAACCAGCGGGGACTCCTACAATGAGCAGTTCTTC. Together with reference TRBV7-2 and TRBJ2-1, the CDR3 gives the full variable domain: GAGVSQSPSNKVTEKGKDVELRCDPISGHTALYWYRQSLGQGLEFLIYFQGNSAPDKSGLPSDRFSAERTGGSVSTLTIQRTQQEDSAVYLCASSLTSGDSYNEQFFGPGTRLTVL.

The chain combines TRBV5-1 with TRBJ2-3, with D tentatively TRBD1 (6 bases). There are 16 residues in the CDR3. The germline V gene has CDR1 SGHRS and CDR2 YFSETQ. V was pared by 0 bases and J by 0 bases, with 11 bases between. The CDR3 loop is CASSLVPGDSTDTQYF. The CDR3 DNA follows: TGCGCCAGCAGCTTGGTTCCAGGGGATAGCACAGATACGCAGTATTTT.

The J gene is TRBJ2-5, the V gene TRBV28; a weak D match, TRBD2 (5 bases). CDR1 is MDHEN and CDR2 is SYDVKM in the germline V gene. The CDR3 covers 14 residues. V was clipped by 6 bases and J by 7 bases, with 18 bases between them. The CDR3 DNA reads as TGTGCCAGCAGGCCGGCTAGCCTTGGTGGGACCCAGTACTTC. Translation gives CASRPASLGGTQYF.

The rearrangement uses TRBV29-1 and TRBJ2-5, with 8 bases matching TRBD1. The V and J ends lost 4 bases and 6 bases, in that order; junction bases with no gene match: 7. The CDR3 loop spans 13 amino acids. Germline V gene data show CDR1 as SQVTM and CDR2 as ANQGSEA. Here the CDR3 reads CSVGTGISQTQYF. In DNA form, the CDR3 reads TGCAGCGTTGGGACAGGGATTTCGCAGACCCAGTACTTC. The complete variable domain, with remaining parts taken from reference TRBV29-1 and TRBJ2-5, reads SAVISQKPSRDICQRGTSLTIQCQVDSQVTMMFWYRQQPGQSLTLIATANQGSEATYESGFVIDKFPISRPNLTFSTLTVSNMSPEDSSIYLCSVGTGISQTQYFGPGTRLLVL.

The chain has TRBV19 and TRBJ2-7; TRBD1 aligns across 7 bases. CDR3 size: 10 residues. The ends lost 11 bases at V and 6 bases at J; junction bases unmatched: 4. Germline assignment: CDR1 LNHDA and CDR2 SQIVND (reference sequence). CDR3 protein: CALAGGEQYF. The CDR3 DNA is TGTGCCCTAGCAGGGGGCGAGCAGTACTTC.